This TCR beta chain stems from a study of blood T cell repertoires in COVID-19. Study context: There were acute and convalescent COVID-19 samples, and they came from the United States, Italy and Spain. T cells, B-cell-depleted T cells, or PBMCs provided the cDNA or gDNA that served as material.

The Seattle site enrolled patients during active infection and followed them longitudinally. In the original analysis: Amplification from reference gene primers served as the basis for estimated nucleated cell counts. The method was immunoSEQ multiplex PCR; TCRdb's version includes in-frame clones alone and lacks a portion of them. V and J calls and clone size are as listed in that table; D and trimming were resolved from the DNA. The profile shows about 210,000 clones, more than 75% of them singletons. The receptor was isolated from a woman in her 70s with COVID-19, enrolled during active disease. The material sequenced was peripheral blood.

CDR3 in amino acids: CASSFYGTSGSWTDTQYF. DNA for the CDR3: TGTGCCAGCAGTTTTTACGGGACTAGCGGGAGTTGGACAGATACGCAGTATTTT. The chain links TRBV28 to TRBJ2-3, with TRBD2 identical over 14 bases. The length of the CDR3 is 18 residues. CDR1 is MDHEN, CDR2 SYDVKM, per germline. The V segment lost 3 bases and the J segment 3 bases; nucleotides outside the gene matches: 8.